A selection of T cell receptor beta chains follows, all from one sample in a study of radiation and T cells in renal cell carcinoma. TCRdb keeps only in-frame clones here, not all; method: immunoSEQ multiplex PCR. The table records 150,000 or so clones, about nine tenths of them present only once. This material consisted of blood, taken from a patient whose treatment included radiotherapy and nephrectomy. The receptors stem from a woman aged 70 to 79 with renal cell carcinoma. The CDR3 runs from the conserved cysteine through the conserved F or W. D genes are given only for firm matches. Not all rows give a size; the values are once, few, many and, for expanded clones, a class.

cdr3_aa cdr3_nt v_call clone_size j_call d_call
CALDIGGGETQYF TGTGCCTTGGATATAGGGGGGGGAGAGACCCAGTACTTC TRBV30 once TRBJ2-5 -
CASSIFSQGYGYTF TGTGCCAGCTCCATTTTTTCCCAGGGCTATGGCTACACCTTC TRBV28 - TRBJ1-2 -
CASSFREATDTQYF TGTGCCAGCAGCTTCCGGGAAGCCACAGATACGCAGTATTTT TRBV28 - TRBJ2-3 -
CASSYRGEIEKLFF TGTGCCAGCAGCTACAGGGGAGAAATCGAAAAACTGTTTTTT TRBV7-9 - TRBJ1-4 TRBD1
CASYTGSLEGYTF TGTGCCTCCTACACAGGCTCCTTGGAGGGCTACACCTTC TRBV30 - TRBJ1-2 -
CASRGSAGELFF TGTGCCAGCAGAGGGTCGGCCGGGGAGCTGTTTTTT TRBV6-5 - TRBJ2-2 -
CASSTHRDSSSNEQFF TGCGCCAGCAGCACACACCGGGACAGTAGTTCCAATGAGCAGTTCTTC TRBV5-1 - TRBJ2-1 TRBD1
CSVDSHLGQGRRVNEQFF TGCAGCGTTGACTCCCACTTGGGACAGGGGCGGCGAGTCAATGAGCAGTTCTTC TRBV29-1 - TRBJ2-1 TRBD1
CASSVGSGGQGARSTIYF TGTGCCAGCAGCGTAGGATCTGGGGGACAGGGGGCGAGGAGCACCATATATTTT TRBV9 - TRBJ1-3 TRBD1
CAWSGQGNQPQHF TGTGCCTGGAGTGGGCAGGGAAATCAGCCCCAGCATTTT TRBV30 - TRBJ1-5 -
CASSYSGPKETQYF TGTGCCAGCAGTTACTCTGGGCCGAAAGAGACCCAGTACTTC TRBV6-6 - TRBJ2-5 -
CASRTSGVRNEQFF TGTGCCAGTAGGACTAGCGGGGTTCGAAATGAGCAGTTCTTC TRBV19 - TRBJ2-1 TRBD2
CASRPGGNTEAFF TGTGCCAGCAGACCAGGGGGGAACACTGAAGCTTTCTTT TRBV28 - TRBJ1-1 TRBD1
CASSESGYEKLFF TGTGCCAGCAGTGAAAGCGGATATGAAAAACTGTTTTTT TRBV6-1 - TRBJ1-4 -
CASSVAVLAGQETQYF TGTGCCAGCAGCGTGGCCGTACTAGCGGGGCAAGAGACCCAGTACTTC TRBV9 - TRBJ2-5 TRBD2
CASSYATGAAAGAQYF TGTGCCAGCAGTTACGCTACAGGGGCCGCCGCCGGGGCCCAGTACTTC TRBV6-6 once TRBJ2-5 TRBD1
CASSPLNPNYGYTF TGTGCCAGCAGCCCCCTGAACCCTAACTATGGCTACACCTTC TRBV9 - TRBJ1-2 -
CASSLALAGGPDTGELFF TGTGCCAGCAGCTTAGCCCTAGCGGGGGGGCCGGACACCGGGGAGCTGTTTTTT TRBV7-2 - TRBJ2-2 TRBD2
CASTPGLASDTQYF TGTGCCAGCACCCCGGGACTAGCGTCAGATACGCAGTATTTT TRBV9 - TRBJ2-3 TRBD2
CASSSPLTGSTDTQYF TGTGCCAGCAGCTCCCCACTGACAGGGAGCACAGATACGCAGTATTTT TRBV5-4 - TRBJ2-3 TRBD1
CASSNRQGPTNTEAFF TGCGCCAGCAGCAACAGACAGGGACCCACTAACACTGAAGCTTTCTTT TRBV5-1 - TRBJ1-1 TRBD1
CATSRVGGVNEQFF TGTGCCACCAGCAGAGTGGGAGGGGTGAATGAGCAGTTCTTC TRBV15 - TRBJ2-1 TRBD2